This T cell receptor (beta chain) was found in a study of cytotoxic CD8 clonotypes in ibrutinib-treated CLL. Study-level information: The cohort had about a dozen relapsed/refractory and around 15 treatment-naive patients, some 18 IGHV unmutated. Partial response was seen in approximately 25 patients and complete response in 2; after median 68 months, about 14 stayed remitted, some twelve progressed.

The CDR3 runs 17 residues. Germline V gene sequence: CDR1 MDHEN, CDR2 SYDVKM. J was trimmed by 10 bases and V by 7 bases; bases with no gene match: 17. Some clones are missing from TCRdb's copy, which holds only in-frame ones; the method was immunoSEQ multiplex PCR. The data contain tens of thousands of clones, approximately 57% of them singletons. Sequences were derived from PBMCs, sampled after 12 months of ibrutinib treatment. V and J are TRBV28 and TRBJ1-5, with TRBD1 matching 12 bases. This clonotype was sampled from a human donor with chronic lymphocytic leukemia. The CDR3 bases are TGTGCCAGCAACGGTGTTTTGTTCGCGGGACAGGGGGCCCCCCAGCATTTT. This gives the protein CASNGVLFAGQGAPQHF.